Listed below are T cell receptor beta chains from one sample, sequenced in a study of cytomegalovirus exposure and HLA in healthy donors. Data came from immunoSEQ multiplex PCR; TCRdb stores just in-frame clones and leaves some out. The sample has roughly 180,000 clones, more than 60% seen once; the top ten hold roughly 1.4%. Material: PBMCs. These receptors were taken from a woman between 25 and 40 years old in good health and CMV-seropositive. The CDR3 runs from the conserved cysteine through the conserved F or W. D genes are given only for firm matches. Some rows have no size entry. The others give once, few or many, or a class for an expanded clone.

CDR3 DNA | CDR3 protein | V gene | clone size | D gene | J gene
TGTGCCAGCAGCACATCAGGGTTGAATGAAAAACTGTTTTTT | CASSTSGLNEKLFF | TRBV2 | NA | NA | TRBJ1-4
TGCAGCGTTGCCCGGACAGGGTCGACCGAGCAGTACTTC | CSVARTGSTEQYF | TRBV29-1 | NA | TRBD1 | TRBJ2-7
TGTGCCTGGAGTCGGGAGGGGGTACCCAATGAAAAACTGTTTTTT | CAWSREGVPNEKLFF | TRBV30 | NA | NA | TRBJ1-4
TGTGCCAGCAGTTTATTAGGGACAGGGGAGAATCAGCCCCAGCATTTT | CASSLLGTGENQPQHF | TRBV28 | few | TRBD1 | TRBJ1-5
TGTGCTAGTGCCCGAGGGGGAAGCTCCTACAATGAGCAGTTCTTC | CASARGGSSYNEQFF | TRBV12-5 | NA | NA | TRBJ2-1
TGTGCCAGCTCACCATCTCGGACACGAATTCAAGAGACCCAGTACTTC | CASSPSRTRIQETQYF | TRBV18 | NA | NA | TRBJ2-5
TGTGCCAGCAGTCCGGGACAGGGTCCAGACTATGGCTACACCTTC | CASSPGQGPDYGYTF | TRBV6-5 | NA | TRBD1 | TRBJ1-2
TGTGCCAGCAGCTTGGACAGGCTGAGCACAGATACGCAGTATTTT | CASSLDRLSTDTQYF | TRBV9 | NA | TRBD1 | TRBJ2-3
TGTGCCTGGGGCCTACATCGGGGGGGCGAGCAGTACTTC | CAWGLHRGGEQYF | TRBV30 | NA | TRBD2 | TRBJ2-7
TGTGCCAGCAGCTTAGATCTGGGGACAGAGAGCTCCTACGAGCAGTACTTC | CASSLDLGTESSYEQYF | TRBV11-2 | NA | TRBD1 | TRBJ2-7
TGTGCCAGCACCGACACATGGGCCGAGGATACGCAGTATTTT | CASTDTWAEDTQYF | TRBV2 | NA | NA | TRBJ2-3
TGTGCCAGTATGATCGGGACTAGCGGAACCTACGAGCAGTACTTC | CASMIGTSGTYEQYF | TRBV19 | NA | TRBD2 | TRBJ2-7
TGTGCCAGCAGCCAGGCAGAGGGACTGAACTACGAGCAGTACTTC | CASSQAEGLNYEQYF | TRBV4-2 | NA | NA | TRBJ2-7
TGTGCCAGCAGCCCCGGCCCCACAGGGAAGGACACCGGGGAGCTGTTTTTT | CASSPGPTGKDTGELFF | TRBV5-6 | NA | NA | TRBJ2-2
TGTGCCAGTAGCCCCTGGGACTCGCGATACAATGAGCAGTTCTTC | CASSPWDSRYNEQFF | TRBV9 | NA | NA | TRBJ2-1
TGTGCTAGTGGTAGGGGGACACCCGAGACCCAGTACTTC | CASGRGTPETQYF | TRBV12-5 | once | NA | TRBJ2-5
TGTGCCAGCAGCCGGGACAGCGATCAGCCCCAGCATTTT | CASSRDSDQPQHF | TRBV5-4 | NA | TRBD1 | TRBJ1-5
TGTGCCATCAGGGACCTCGGAGGGCCCTACGAGCAGTACTTC | CAIRDLGGPYEQYF | TRBV10-3 | few | NA | TRBJ2-7
TGTGCCAGCAGAGATGCTATAGGGACAGGGGATGGCTACACCTTC | CASRDAIGTGDGYTF | TRBV28 | NA | TRBD1 | TRBJ1-2
TGTGCCAGCAGCTTAAACCCAGCGGGACCTATTTGGGAGCAGTACTTC | CASSLNPAGPIWEQYF | TRBV7-2 | few | TRBD2 | TRBJ2-7
TGTGCCAGTAGTATAATCGGAGGAGGGGGCGGCACTGAAGCTTTCTTT | CASSIIGGGGGTEAFF | TRBV19 | NA | TRBD1 | TRBJ1-1
TGTGCCAGCAGCTCCCCGGAAGGGGGCGCCAACTATGGCTACACCTTC | CASSSPEGGANYGYTF | TRBV7-9 | NA | TRBD1 | TRBJ1-2
TGTGCCAGTAGCCATGGTATGGGGGACAGGACCTACGAGCAGTACTTC | CASSHGMGDRTYEQYF | TRBV19 | NA | TRBD1 | TRBJ2-7
TGCGCCAGCAGCTCCGCTAGCGGGAGTCGCACAGATACGCAGTATTTT | CASSSASGSRTDTQYF | TRBV5-1 | NA | TRBD2 | TRBJ2-3
TGCAGTGCTAGGACGGGTTTTGCGGCTTTCTTT | CSARTGFAAFF | TRBV20-1 | NA | NA | TRBJ1-1
TGTGCCAGCAGCTTAACCAGGGGGAACACTGAAGCTTTCTTT | CASSLTRGNTEAFF | TRBV7-2 | NA | NA | TRBJ1-1
TGTGCCAGCTCACCTCCTCGGGGGGGCGTTTCCGGAGCTTTCTTT | CASSPPRGGVSGAFF | TRBV18 | once | NA | TRBJ1-1
TGTGCCAGTAGTAGTTATGGGACAGGGGCCAATCAGCCCCAGCATTTT | CASSSYGTGANQPQHF | TRBV19 | NA | TRBD1 | TRBJ1-5
TGTGCCAGCAGATCGGGACTTTTGAGGGAGGTCTATGGCTACACCTTC | CASRSGLLREVYGYTF | TRBV5-4 | once | NA | TRBJ1-2
TGTGCCAGCAGCTTAGCCGGGGATGAAAAACTGTTTTTT | CASSLAGDEKLFF | TRBV11-2 | NA | NA | TRBJ1-4
TGTGCCAGCAGTTTAGGACAGGGGCTTGCCACTGAAGCTTTCTTT | CASSLGQGLATEAFF | TRBV27 | NA | TRBD1 | TRBJ1-1
TGTGCCAGCAGCTTCATGGCGGCTGAAGCTTTCTTT | CASSFMAAEAFF | TRBV5-6 | NA | NA | TRBJ1-1
TGTGCCTGGAGTGGGCGGAGGGGCTCTGGGGCCAACGTCCTGACTTTC | CAWSGRRGSGANVLTF | TRBV30 | NA | NA | TRBJ2-6
TGCGCCAGCAGCCAAGGTTTTGCGGGAGGGCCCGCCGGGGAGCTGTTTTTT | CASSQGFAGGPAGELFF | TRBV4-3 | NA | TRBD2 | TRBJ2-2
TGTGCCAGCAGCCAGCTAGCTGGGGCCAACGTCCTGACTTTC | CASSQLAGANVLTF | TRBV6-1 | once | NA | TRBJ2-6
TGTGCCAGCAGCTTGCTAGGAGGGCCCACTGAAGCTTTCTTT | CASSLLGGPTEAFF | TRBV5-6 | NA | NA | TRBJ1-1
TGCGCCAGCAGCCAGCCCACCGGGACAGGGCCCCAGCCCCAGCATTTT | CASSQPTGTGPQPQHF | TRBV5-1 | NA | TRBD1 | TRBJ1-5